This TCR beta chain originates from a study of blood T cell repertoires in COVID-19. Study overall: Collection of acute and convalescent COVID-19 samples took place in the United States, Italy and Spain.

In the original analysis: The assay estimated nucleated cells by amplifying reference gene primers. Some clones are missing from TCRdb's copy, which holds only in-frame ones; the method was immunoSEQ multiplex PCR. The DNA gave D and trimming, while V, J and clone size come from that table. The sample holds roughly 140,000 clones; 70% to 90% are singletons and the top ten take around 8%. Seattle-derived patients entered the study during active infection and were followed longitudinally. The junction had 2 bases not matched to a gene; V was cut back by 4 bases and J by 4 bases. The CDR3 is 13 residues long.

This receptor was obtained from a woman in her sixties with COVID-19, enrolled during active disease. The sequencing sample was made of peripheral blood. This chain joins TRBV12-3 or TRBV12-4 and TRBJ1-2; 8 nucleotides line up with TRBD1. The CDR3 sequence: CASSSDRGYGYTF. As DNA, the CDR3 is TGTGCCAGCAGTTCAGACAGGGGCTATGGCTACACCTTC.